This TCR beta chain was captured by sequencing in a study of immune cell composition in non-small cell lung cancer. Study context: Most cases were lung adenocarcinoma or squamous cell carcinoma.

Study-level findings and limits: Tumour-reactive clones were not shown to match dominant in vivo tumour clones. Clones >0.5% enriched in tumour were rarer in adenocarcinoma (approximately 33%) than squamous (roughly 75%).

This clone was seen a few times. Its target is unknown. Normal lung was taken at the farthest possible site, at least 3 cm from tumour. Generated by immunoSEQ multiplex PCR, the TCRdb table keeps only in-frame clones and is missing some. The sample records over a thousand clones, 82% being singletons. The J segment lost 8 bases and the V segment lost 4 bases, leaving 8 bases of the junction unmatched. CDR1 LNHDA and CDR2 SQIVND come from the germline V gene (reference sequence). The CDR3 runs to 15 residues. Sequences were obtained from non-adjacent lung tissue. The TCR originated in a human donor with non-small cell lung cancer. V gene TRBV19 combines with J gene TRBJ1-6; 7 bases match TRBD1. DNA of the CDR3: TGTGCCAGTAGTAAAGAGGGGGCAACTGATTCACCCCTCCACTTT. Protein product: CASSKEGATDSPLHF.